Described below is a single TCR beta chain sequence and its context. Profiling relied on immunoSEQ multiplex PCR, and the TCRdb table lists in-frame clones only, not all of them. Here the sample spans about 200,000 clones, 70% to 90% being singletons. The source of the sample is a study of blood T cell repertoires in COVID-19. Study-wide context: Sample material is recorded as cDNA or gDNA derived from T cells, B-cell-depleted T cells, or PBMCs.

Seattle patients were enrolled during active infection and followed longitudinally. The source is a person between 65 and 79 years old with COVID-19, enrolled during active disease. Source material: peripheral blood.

In nucleotides, the CDR3 is TGTGCCAGCAGCTCCTTGCAGGGGAACACTGAAGCTTTCTTT. Its translation: CASSSLQGNTEAFF. This rearrangement joins TRBV3-1 (or the pseudogene TRBV3-2) to TRBJ1-1, with TRBD1 as a possible D gene (5 bases). The CDR3 spans 14 residues. Looked up from germline, CDR1 is LGHDT and CDR2 is YNNKEL (reference sequence). V dropped 5 bases and J dropped 1 base, with 11 bases sitting between them.